This T cell receptor beta chain was obtained from a study of vaccination effects on CD4 cells after COVID-19. Study overall: A couple of convalescent donors provided samples 16 days and one week before vaccination.

Whole-study results and caveats: Only a few convalescent patients and no early post-infection timepoints featured in the study.

A note on this clone: Its antigen is not known.

The junction had 8 bases not matched to a gene; V was cut back by 5 bases and J by 7 bases. CDR1 and CDR2 (germline): SGHTA, FQGNSA. The CDR3 consists of 15 residues. Sequencing used immunoSEQ multiplex PCR; TCRdb keeps in-frame clones, though not all of them. The data hold tens of thousands of clones, with around 76% observed a single time. Before sequencing, viral peptide pools were used by the ViraFEST assay to expand antigen-specific CD4+ T cells. Upon completion of more than eight days in culture, CD4+ T cells were isolated. The individual was infected with SARS-CoV-2 between March and December 2020, as confirmed by PCR. A half-medium replacement with IL-2 medium was carried out on days 3 and 7.

The chain uses TRBV7-2 and TRBJ2-2; TRBD1 agrees at 9 bases. The sample was CD4+ T cells from PBMCs cultured with HIV peptides, taken before COVID-19 vaccination. Subset: HIV-1 Nef peptide pool negative control/reference culture. The sequence came from a human donor who had a prior SARS-CoV-2 infection. The CDR3 spells CASSTRQGGIGELFF. As DNA, the CDR3 is TGTGCCAGCAGCACGCGACAGGGGGGGATCGGGGAGCTGTTTTTT.